What follows describes a single TCR beta chain. Its antigen is unknown. In replicate PCRs of unsorted PBMC, 250 to 350 ng DNA, 25,000 to 35,000 T cell genomes, was used. Under the authors' procedure: As immunoSEQ supplied junction-only sequences (without quality scores), filtering differed. Clones were sequenced by immunoSEQ multiplex PCR, and TCRdb holds only the in-frame ones, with some missing. V, J and clone size were drawn from that table, and D and trimming were deduced from the DNA. The sample consists of fewer than 650,000 clones, around 80% of them appearing once. Trimming cost V 7 bases and J 4 bases; bases outside gene matches: 5. The CDR3 consists of 15 residues. CDR1 and CDR2 (germline): MDHEN, SYDVKM. The data belong to a study of shared clonotypes between healthy human individuals. General study points: Since donors were few, the genetic and exposure-history diversity represented was limited.

The sample comprised PBMCs. The J gene is TRBJ2-7, the V gene TRBV28; TRBD2 matches at 15 bases. This sequence originates from a middle-aged woman in good health. Some clones in this sample may be carry-over from other donors' samples. The CDR3 sequence: CASTRGLAGGYEQYF. The CDR3, as DNA: TGTGCCAGCACCCGGGGACTAGCGGGAGGATACGAGCAGTACTTC.